These 12 T cell receptor beta chains were all obtained from the same sample, sequenced in a study of human CD4 T cells and Enterobacteriaceae. Sorting took every CD4+ cell except CD45RA+CCR7+CD95- naive cells, reaching over 95% purity. Data came from immunoSEQ multiplex PCR; TCRdb stores just in-frame clones and leaves some out. This table holds tens of thousands of clones, about 80% found once. Sequencing was performed on memory CD4+ T cells from blood. The receptor set was obtained from a human donor in good health.

The sample holds a few counts of this clone. In the same sample, other DNA sequences code for this CDR3. The rearrangement uses TRBV19 and TRBJ1-2, with 8 bases fitting TRBD1. Germline V gene data show CDR1 as LNHDA and CDR2 as SQIVND (reference sequence). Losses at the gene ends were 6 bases for V and 8 bases for J; bases not matched to a gene: 8. The CDR3 contains 13 residues. CDR3 bases: TGTGCCAGTAGCCGAGGACAGGGCAACGGCTACACCTTC. This codes for CASSRGQGNGYTF.

The CDR3 here is CASSQDRAEQETQYF. The CDR3 bases are TGCGCCAGCAGCCAAGATCGCGCAGAACAAGAGACCCAGTACTTC. This chain uses TRBV4-1 with TRBJ2-5, with D unresolved. V lost 0 bases and J lost 2, with 10 bases in between. The CDR3 spans 15 residues. The V gene's germline CDR1 is MGHRA and CDR2 YSYEKL.

This rearrangement joins TRBV5-1 to TRBJ2-5, with 7 bases that match TRBD1. V lost 4 bases, J lost 1 base, and 4 bases stayed unmatched. CDR3 length: 14 residues. Germline-derived CDR1 and CDR2 are SGHRS and YFSETQ. The CDR3 DNA is TGCGCCAGCAGCCCCGGACAGGTCCAAGAGACCCAGTACTTC. Translating gives CASSPGQVQETQYF.

This rearrangement joins TRBV6-1 to TRBJ2-3; TRBD2 aligns across 10 bases. J lost 2 bases, V lost 6 bases, and 5 bases had no gene match. This CDR3 region has 15 residues. Germline-derived CDR1 and CDR2 are MNHNS and SASEGT. CDR3 loop: CASSAGLAYTDTQYF. DNA for the CDR3: TGTGCCAGCAGCGCGGGACTAGCGTACACAGATACGCAGTATTTT.

V is TRBV11-2 and J is TRBJ2-7; 10 bases align to TRBD1. The germline V gene encodes CDR1 SGHAT and CDR2 FQNNGV. This CDR3 is 17 amino acids long. The J segment lost 1 base and the V segment lost 6 bases, leaving 12 bases of the junction unmatched. The CDR3 DNA reads as TGTGCCAGCAGACGGGGAATGGGGACAGGGGCATCCTACGAGCAGTACTTC. It translates to CASRRGMGTGASYEQYF.

This chain connects TRBV30 to TRBJ2-1, with D perhaps being TRBD1 or TRBD2 (5 bases each). Germline assignment: CDR1 GTSNPN and CDR2 SVGIG (reference sequence). The CDR3 loop spans 14 amino acids. V lost 4 bases to trimming and J lost 2 bases, with 12 bases between them. The CDR3 sequence: CAWTKGTTYNEQFF. Written as DNA, the CDR3 is TGTGCCTGGACGAAGGGGACCACCTACAATGAGCAGTTCTTC.

This clone is categorized as medium-sized. The V gene is TRBV9, the J gene TRBJ2-1; 7 bases match TRBD2. CDR1 and CDR2 (germline): SGDLS, YYNGEE. Trimming removed 0 bases from V and 7 bases from J; junction bases left unmatched: 13. The CDR3 is 17 amino acids. The CDR3 nucleotides read TGTGCCAGCAGCGTAGACCCAGCGGGGCCGCGGAGGAATGAGCAGTTCTTC. Its translation: CASSVDPAGPRRNEQFF.

V usage is TRBV5-6 and J usage is TRBJ2-3, with TRBD2 matching over 11 bases. This CDR3 spans 18 amino acids. CDR1 and CDR2 (germline): SGHDT, YYEEEE. J gave up 5 bases and V 1 base, and 12 bases lay outside the gene matches. CDR3: CASSLYGLAGGQGDTQYF. The CDR3 coding sequence is TGTGCCAGCAGCTTGTATGGGCTAGCGGGAGGCCAGGGAGATACGCAGTATTTT.

CDR3 sequence: CSVASNYGYTF. The CDR3 DNA reads as TGCAGCGTTGCCAGTAACTATGGCTACACCTTC. The chain combines TRBV29-1 with TRBJ1-2; no clear D. CDR1 and CDR2 from the germline V gene are SQVTM and ANQGSEA. The V end lost 4 bases, the J end lost 1 base, and 4 bases lay between the germline ends. The CDR3 is 11 amino acids.

The table lists this clone with a count of one. The chain joins TRBV19 to TRBJ2-5; 8 nucleotides line up with TRBD2. This CDR3 comprises 14 residues. Per the germline V gene, CDR1 is LNHDA and CDR2 is SQIVND (reference sequence). Unmatched junction bases numbered 7, after V lost 6 bases and J lost 4 bases. CDR3 sequence: CASRMGLEGETQYF. The CDR3 DNA is TGTGCCAGTAGGATGGGACTAGAGGGAGAGACCCAGTACTTC. Together with reference TRBV19 and TRBJ2-5, the CDR3 gives the full variable domain: DGGITQSPKYLFRKEGQNVTLSCEQNLNHDAMYWYRQDPGQGLRLIYYSQIVNDFQKGDIAEGYSVSREKKESFPLTVTSAQKNPTAFYLCASRMGLEGETQYFGPGTRLLVL.

This chain links TRBV18 with TRBJ2-3; 9 bases fit TRBD2. V gave up 2 bases and J gave up 3 bases; unmatched junction bases: 3. This CDR3 contains 15 residues. The V gene's germline CDR1 is KGHSH and CDR2 LQKENI. The CDR3, as DNA: TGTGCCAGCTCACCATCTAGCGGGAAGACAGATACGCAGTATTTT. This gives the protein CASSPSSGKTDTQYF.

This chain uses TRBV7-3 with TRBJ2-5; D not certain. The CDR3 runs to 13 residues. Germline V gives CDR1 SGHTA, CDR2 FQGTGA. Between the trimmed V and J ends, which lost 3 bases and 5 bases, there was a span of 10 bases. CDR3 protein: CASSFGRWETQYF. The DNA of the CDR3 is TGTGCCAGCAGCTTTGGTCGGTGGGAGACCCAGTACTTC.